The 2 T cell receptor beta chains presented below share a single source sample, sequenced in a study of OX40 agonist ivuxolimab in advanced cancers. Preparation of the library involved the immunoSEQ multiplex PCR assay. TCRdb carries this immuneACCESS record with in-frame sequences only. Its versions omit some clonotypes, under half of them owing to an unresolved V gene in the studies checked, with the rest unexplained. Present in this sample are some 51,000 clones, approximately 80% of which were seen just once. The top ten hold 2% to 2.5% of the sample. The sequencing here drew on CD4+ or CD8+ T cells sorted from blood, taken in a trial of the OX40 agonist ivuxolimab. Receptors originate from an adult with an advanced solid tumor such as melanoma, head and neck, liver or kidney cancer.

This clone was picked up one time. V and J are TRBV27 and TRBJ2-6; D is unresolved. Trimming shortened V by 5 bases and J by 2 bases, and 7 bases separated the two germline ends. The germline CDR1 and CDR2 sequences are MNHEY and SMNVEV (reference sequence). The CDR3 runs to 14 residues. The DNA of the CDR3 is TGTGCCAGCAGTCGGTACCCTGGGGCCAACGTCCTGACTTTC. Translating it yields CASSRYPGANVLTF.

The J gene is TRBJ1-2, the V gene TRBV7-2, with 7 positions matching TRBD1. The CDR3 has 14 residues. The J segment lost 6 bases and the V segment lost 5 bases, leaving 9 bases of the junction unmatched. Germline CDR1 SGHTA, CDR2 FQGNSA. CDR3 amino acids: CASSAAAGGDGYTF. The CDR3 DNA reads as TGTGCCAGCAGCGCAGCGGCAGGGGGAGATGGCTACACCTTC.